The following is a T cell receptor (beta chain) sequence with its context. This clonotype came up a few times. There is no known antigen for this receptor. There are no base qualities to consult, and no much larger clone falls within one base. These data come from a study of identical twins listed by TCRdb under 2016. Notes on the research overall: To test whether fetal clonotypes persist, the study used deep sequencing on TCR alpha and beta repertoires from monozygotic twins, unrelated adults of various ages, and cord blood. To rule out contamination, the twin experiments were replicated at different times with different library preparation protocols.

The protocol used for the library was 5' RACE. Sequencing instrument: Illumina HiSeq 2000. A universal primer binding site was introduced by template switching, and a unique molecular identifier was present in the final cDNA, enabling accurate counting of TCR cDNA molecules. First-strand cDNA for TCR alpha and beta chains was synthesized from specific primers in the conserved constant-segment region. To control for contamination, each cDNA library was double barcoded with a SMART-Mk sample barcode plus Illumina barcodes. TruSeq adapter sequences and Illumina sample barcodes were added in two successive PCR steps. TCR alpha and beta cDNA libraries were sequenced on the Illumina HiSeq platform with custom primers. Processing in the source paper ran as follows. Raw reads were processed with MiGEC to extract unique molecular identifiers, and MiXCR was used to determine CDR3 positions. For each individual, recombination models were inferred using an EM algorithm with the repgenHMM and IGoR tools. The tcR package in R was used for shared clonotype analysis, with sharing normalized by the product of cloneset sizes. To study raw recombination free of thymic and clonal selection effects, out-of-frame nonproductive sequences were analyzed. TCRdb handled the public reads itself, with Q25 trimming in fastp and clone calling in MiXCR, and kept productive beta chains. Here each entry gathers all rows of one CDR3 protein and keeps the most common genes and DNA. TCRdb assigned the V and J calls; the authors' analysis was not used. The sample yields more than 400,000 distinct CDR3 sequences; 15% were counted once. The ten most abundant clones make up roughly 0.46% of the sample.

The CDR3 covers 13 residues, taking in both the cysteine and the phenylalanine. Of the read, only the CDR3 DNA is kept; its 39 bases are in frame from base 1. At the junction V is shortened by 6 bases and J by 5 bases, with 11 bases in between. What the research found in general, with its limitations: Zero-insertion analyses could be partly confounded by invariant T cells such as MAIT and iNKT, although diverse VJ usage argued against such confounding for most clonotypes. The excess sharing between twins in beta out-of-frame sequences was weaker because fewer shared sequences reduced the signal-to-noise ratio. Abundant cord blood beta clonotypes had fewer insertions, young adult naive repertoires showed a similar but weaker trend, and memory repertoires showed no such trend. Conclusions relied on cross-sectional statistical analysis, since the same donors could not be followed over many years. Recombination models systematically underestimated out-of-frame TCR alpha sharing in monozygotic twins but agreed with sharing between unrelated individuals. Compared with coincidental sharing between unrelated individuals, out-of-frame TCR alpha sequences shared between twins had an excess of sequences with low generation probability.

All donors were healthy Caucasians. Three pairs of female monozygotic twins, all aged about 18 to 30 years, were included in the twin cohort. Positive isolation kits from Invitrogen were used to isolate CD4+ and CD8+ T cell populations. The sample was also reused in another study, on yellow fever vaccine responses in identical twins. As the second paper documents: The T cell response to vaccination in identical twins was reported by the authors to appear partly convergent and partly personalized. In identical twins, the study followed T cell clones that responded to the vaccine with precision.

The sample was CD4+ T cells sorted from blood. Recombination joined TRBV12-3 or TRBV12-4 with TRBJ2-1, with a weak D call of TRBD2 (5 bases match). The TCR comes from a woman younger than 35 in good health. CDR3 sequence: CASRQSGNNEQFF. The DNA sequence is given as TGTGCCAGCAGGCAGAGCGGAAACAATGAGCAGTTCTTC.